The 27 T cell receptor beta chains given below trace back to one sample, sequenced in a study of OX40 agonist ivuxolimab in advanced cancers. Sequenced by immunoSEQ multiplex PCR; TCRdb stores in-frame clones only, minus some. Of about 93,000 clones in the sample, 85% to 95% are singletons; the top ten hold approximately 2.9%. Sample: CD4+ or CD8+ T cells sorted from blood, taken in a trial of the OX40 agonist ivuxolimab. The source is an adult with an advanced solid tumor such as melanoma, head and neck, liver or kidney cancer.

J is TRBJ2-1 and V is TRBV28, with TRBD2 matching 13 bases. The J segment lost 0 bases and the V segment lost 5 bases, leaving 10 bases of the junction unmatched. The CDR3 contains 19 residues. Per the germline V gene, CDR1 is MDHEN and CDR2 is SYDVKM. The CDR3 protein is CASSPLGLAGWSSYNEQFF. The CDR3 nucleotides are TGTGCCAGCAGTCCCTTGGGACTAGCGGGGTGGAGCTCCTACAATGAGCAGTTCTTC.

V is TRBV27 and J is TRBJ2-1, with 7 bases identical to TRBD1. J was trimmed by 5 bases and V by 4 bases; bases with no gene match: 5. The CDR3 has 14 residues. CDR1 and CDR2 from the germline V gene are MNHEY and SMNVEV (reference sequence). The CDR3 is CASSWGQRNNEQFF. CDR3 sequence (DNA): TGTGCCAGCAGTTGGGGACAGCGTAACAATGAGCAGTTCTTC.

This chain uses TRBV20-1 with TRBJ2-1; D unresolved. The CDR3 has 11 amino acids. The germline V and J ends were trimmed by 0 bases and 5 bases, with 2 bases remaining between them. Germline values: CDR1 DFQATT, CDR2 SNEGSKA (reference sequence). CDR3 coding DNA: TGCAGTGCTAGAGAAGACAATGAGCAGTTCTTC. Amino acids: CSAREDNEQFF.

In its sample, this clone was seen a few times. This rearrangement joins TRBV6-1 to TRBJ2-7, with D hard to call. CDR3 length: 15 residues. Looked up from germline, CDR1 is MNHNS and CDR2 is SASEGT. V was pared by 1 base and J by 3 bases, with 13 bases between. The CDR3 region is CASSEGNYSYYEQYF. The CDR3 bases are TGTGCCAGCAGTGAAGGGAACTACAGCTACTACGAGCAGTACTTC.

This chain connects TRBV5-1 to TRBJ2-2; 7 nucleotides agree with TRBD1. There are 16 residues in the CDR3. CDR1 and CDR2 from the germline V gene are SGHRS and YFSETQ. V shed 2 bases, J shed 3 bases, and the junction held 7 bases outside the gene matches. For the CDR3, the DNA is TGCGCCAGCAGCTTTGACAGGGTGCTTTACACCGGGGAGCTGTTTTTT. Its protein is CASSFDRVLYTGELFF.

V and J are TRBV6-1 and TRBJ1-2, with 7 bases fitting TRBD1. J gave up 0 bases and V 8 bases, and 6 bases lay outside the gene matches. Germline CDR1 is MNHNS and CDR2 is SASEGT. This CDR3 has 14 amino acids. This CDR3 reads CASGRGTANYGYTF. The CDR3 DNA reads as TGTGCCAGCGGGAGGGGGACAGCTAACTATGGCTACACCTTC.

This clone was observed a few times. This sequence joins TRBV25-1 and TRBJ1-6, with no clear D. The CDR3 is 13 residues long. Trimming removed 5 bases from V and 8 bases from J, with 10 bases in between. CDR1 and CDR2 from the germline V gene are MGHDK and SYGVNS. DNA of the CDR3: TGTGCCAGCAGTCTCGACGGACATTCACCCCTCCACTTT. Translating it yields CASSLDGHSPLHF.

The rearrangement uses TRBV10-3 and TRBJ1-2; tentative D call: TRBD1 (6 bases). This CDR3 has 14 residues. The V gene's germline CDR1 is ENHRY and CDR2 SYGVKD. The ends were cut back, 2 bases at V and 2 bases at J, with 9 bases in the middle. The CDR3 DNA reads as TGTGCCATCAGTGAGGAAGGGGGAAACTATGGCTACACCTTC. This gives the protein CAISEEGGNYGYTF.

Comments on this clone: At one of its ends the junction is not consistent with the germline gene, which may arise from a read error. The V gene is TRBV13, the J gene TRBJ2-3; a weak D match, TRBD1 (5 bases). This CDR3 region has 13 residues. Germline values: CDR1 PRHDT, CDR2 FYEKMQ (reference sequence). For the CDR3, the DNA is TGTGCCAGCAGCCTAGGGGTCTCAGATACGCAGTATTTT. Encoded protein: CASSLGVSDTQYF.

This sequence joins TRBV2 and TRBJ2-1, with 12 bases matching TRBD2. J lost 4 bases, V lost 5 bases, and 12 bases had no gene match. Germline CDR1 and CDR2: SNHLY and FYNNEI. The length of the CDR3 is 18 residues. The CDR3 region is CASSRGLAGLEGYNEQFF. CDR3 sequence (DNA): TGTGCCAGCAGTAGGGGACTAGCGGGTCTCGAGGGGTACAATGAGCAGTTCTTC.

The chain joins TRBV4-3 to TRBJ2-2; D is unclear. The germline CDR1 and CDR2 sequences are LGHNA and YSLEER. The CDR3 is 16 residues long. With 0 bases removed from V and 1 base from J, the gap between germline ends came to 9 bases. CDR3 bases: TGCGCCAGCAGCCAAGATCTGAGCGTGAACACCGGGGAGCTGTTTTTT. Residues: CASSQDLSVNTGELFF.

The chain couples TRBV7-6 to TRBJ1-1; the D gene is possibly TRBD1 (6 bases). Germline CDR1 is SGHVS and CDR2 is FNYEAQ. The CDR3 sequence is 15 residues long. The V end lost 0 bases, the J end lost 1 base, and 9 bases lay between the germline ends. The CDR3 DNA reads as TGTGCCAGCAGCTTAGCGCTACAGGGGAACACTGAAGCTTTCTTT. Amino acid sequence: CASSLALQGNTEAFF.

This clone was found once. This chain joins TRBV4-1 and TRBJ2-6; D gene uncertain. V lost 5 bases, J lost 0 bases, and 14 bases lay in between. Germline lookup yields CDR1 MGHRA and CDR2 YSYEKL. CDR3 length equals 17 residues. Here the CDR3 DNA reads TGCGCCAGCAGCTCCCGAGGTTTGCTCTCTGGGGCCAACGTCCTGACTTTC. This gives the protein CASSSRGLLSGANVLTF.

The chain joins TRBV2 to TRBJ2-2, with D perhaps matching TRBD2 (6 bases). The V and J ends lost 11 bases and 7 bases respectively, with 20 bases between them. Per the germline V gene, CDR1 is SNHLY and CDR2 is FYNNEI. CDR3 length: 14 residues. The CDR3 protein is CAGLEGQNGGELFF. As DNA, the CDR3 is TGTGCCGGCTTGGAGGGCCAGAACGGCGGGGAGCTGTTTTTT. The whole variable domain, filled in from reference TRBV2 and TRBJ2-2, reads EPEVTQTPSHQVTQMGQEVILRCVPISNHLYFYWYRQILGQKVEFLVSFYNNEISEKSEIFDDQFSVERPDGSNFTLKIRSTKLEDSAMYFCAGLEGQNGGELFFGEGSRLTVL.

This chain joins TRBV27 and TRBJ1-2, with 10 bases aligning to TRBD1. CDR1 and CDR2 from the germline V gene are MNHEY and SMNVEV (reference sequence). With V trimmed by 5 bases and J by 4 bases, 1 base remained unmatched. The CDR3 is 13 residues long. Here the CDR3 reads CASSRDRGYGYTF. CDR3 DNA: TGTGCCAGCAGTCGGGACAGGGGCTATGGCTACACCTTC.

V usage is TRBV2 and J usage is TRBJ2-1; TRBD2 matches at 9 bases. With 6 bases clipped from V and 2 bases from J, the junction kept 2 bases outside the gene matches. There are 14 residues in the CDR3. Germline V gives CDR1 SNHLY, CDR2 FYNNEI. Here the CDR3 reads CASRTSGAYNEQFF. The CDR3, as DNA: TGTGCCAGCAGGACTAGCGGCGCCTACAATGAGCAGTTCTTC.

The V call is TRBV5-5, the J call TRBJ2-3; D ambiguous. The CDR3 length is 17 residues. Germline V gives CDR1 SGHKS, CDR2 YYEKEE (reference sequence). V was clipped by 0 bases and J by 0 bases, with 14 bases between them. CDR3 amino acids: CASSLVGAVTSTDTQYF. As DNA, the CDR3 is TGTGCCAGCAGCTTGGTCGGCGCCGTAACTAGCACAGATACGCAGTATTTT.

The V call is TRBV28, the J call TRBJ2-5, with 9 bases identical to TRBD2. TRBJ2-7 matches the DNA end more closely, so the J call is doubtful. The length of the CDR3 is 15 residues. CDR1 MDHEN and CDR2 SYDVKM come from the germline V gene. The CDR3 DNA reads TGTGCCAGCAGTTTTAATAGCGGGGGACTCTACGAGCAGTACTTC. It translates to CASSFNSGGLYEQYF.

The V and J genes are TRBV6-6 and TRBJ2-7, with 9 bases that match TRBD1. The CDR3 spans 15 residues. The germline V gene encodes CDR1 MNHNY and CDR2 SVGAGI (reference sequence). V lost 1 base, J lost 9 bases, and 10 bases stayed unmatched. CDR3 DNA sequence: TGTGCCAGCAGTTACTTAACAGGGGGCGTTGAGGCGCAGTACTTC. Protein: CASSYLTGGVEAQYF.

The gene calls are TRBV29-1 and TRBJ1-5; 7 bases align to TRBD1. With V trimmed by 8 bases and J by 6 bases, 10 bases remained unmatched. Germline V gene lookup returns CDR1 SQVTM and CDR2 ANQGSEA. This CDR3 comprises 13 residues. DNA of the CDR3: TGCAGCTACCAGACAGGGTCGGGTCAGCCCCAGCATTTT. As protein: CSYQTGSGQPQHF.

The genes are TRBV15 and TRBJ2-3, with D perhaps TRBD2 (7 bases). With 5 bases removed from V and 0 bases from J, the gap between germline ends came to 18 bases. Per germline, CDR1 LNHNV and CDR2 YYDKDF (reference sequence). The length of the CDR3 is 17 residues. The DNA of the CDR3 is TGTGCCACCAGCGCCCCAGGGGAGGGGGGCAGCACAGATACGCAGTATTTT. Its protein is CATSAPGEGGSTDTQYF. The complete variable domain, with remaining parts taken from reference TRBV15 and TRBJ2-3, reads DAMVIQNPRYQVTQFGKPVTLSCSQTLNHNVMYWYQQKSSQAPKLLFHYYDKDFNNEADTPDNFQSRRPNTSFCFLDIRSPGLGDTAMYLCATSAPGEGGSTDTQYFGPGTRLTVL.

The rearrangement joins TRBV7-6 to TRBJ2-3, with D perhaps matching TRBD2 (6 bases). The CDR3 is 15 amino acids. Germline V gene lookup returns CDR1 SGHVS and CDR2 FNYEAQ. V gave up 3 bases and J gave up 0 bases, with 10 bases separating them. CDR3 in amino acids: CASSLGLTSTDTQYF. CDR3 in DNA: TGTGCCAGCAGCTTGGGACTCACTAGCACAGATACGCAGTATTTT. Full variable domain (outside the CDR3, taken from reference TRBV7-6 and TRBJ2-3): GAGVSQSPRYKVTKRGQDVALRCDPISGHVSLYWYRQALGQGPEFLTYFNYEAQQDKSGLPNDRFSAERPEGSISTLTIQRTEQRDSAMYRCASSLGLTSTDTQYFGPGTRLTVL.

This chain uses TRBV6-1 with TRBJ2-5; 9 bases are a match to TRBD1. Matching the DNA end better, TRBJ2-7 makes the J call doubtful. This CDR3 comprises 15 residues. Germline V lookup: CDR1 MNHNS, CDR2 SASEGT. CDR3 residues: CASSALPDRGYEQYF. As DNA, the CDR3 is TGTGCCAGCAGTGCCCTGCCGGACAGGGGCTACGAGCAGTACTTC.

The rearrangement joins TRBV5-4 to TRBJ2-7; maybe TRBD1 (5 bases). The CDR3 consists of 15 residues. Germline CDR1 is SGHNT and CDR2 is YYREEE (reference sequence). V was clipped by 0 bases and J by 5 bases, with 15 bases between them. The CDR3 DNA is TGTGCCAGCAGCTTGGGGGTAGGGGTGGGAAACGAGCAGTACTTC. This sequence encodes CASSLGVGVGNEQYF. Complete variable domain (other parts from reference TRBV5-4 and TRBJ2-7): ETGVTQSPTHLIKTRGQQVTLRCSSQSGHNTVSWYQQALGQGPQFIFQYYREEENGRGNFPPRFSGLQFPNYSSELNVNALELDDSALYLCASSLGVGVGNEQYFGPGTRLTVT.

The genes are TRBV7-2 and TRBJ2-1; 12 bases line up with TRBD2. The CDR3 is 17 residues long. Germline values: CDR1 SGHTA, CDR2 FQGNSA. Trimming cost V 2 bases and J 5 bases; bases outside gene matches: 7. CDR3 nucleotide sequence: TGTGCCAGCAGCTTAAACCCCGGACTAGCGGGAAACAATGAGCAGTTCTTC. Amino acids: CASSLNPGLAGNNEQFF.

The rearrangement uses TRBV13 and TRBJ2-7; D ambiguous. The germline CDR1 and CDR2 sequences are PRHDT and FYEKMQ (reference sequence). The CDR3 is 13 residues long. V was shortened by 2 bases and J by 6 bases, with 11 bases between the two germline ends. CDR3 sequence reads: CASSLHPSREQYF. CDR3 coding DNA: TGTGCCAGCAGCTTACATCCGTCCCGCGAGCAGTACTTC.

The chain recombines TRBV11-2 with TRBJ2-1, with 15 bases lining up with TRBD2. The CDR3 is 17 residues long. Germline V lookup: CDR1 SGHAT, CDR2 FQNNGV. V shed 5 bases and J 3 bases; nucleotides not matched to a gene: 5. The CDR3 coding sequence is TGTGCCAGCAGCATCTGGACTAGCGGGAGGGTCTACAATGAGCAGTTCTTC. Its protein product is CASSIWTSGRVYNEQFF.